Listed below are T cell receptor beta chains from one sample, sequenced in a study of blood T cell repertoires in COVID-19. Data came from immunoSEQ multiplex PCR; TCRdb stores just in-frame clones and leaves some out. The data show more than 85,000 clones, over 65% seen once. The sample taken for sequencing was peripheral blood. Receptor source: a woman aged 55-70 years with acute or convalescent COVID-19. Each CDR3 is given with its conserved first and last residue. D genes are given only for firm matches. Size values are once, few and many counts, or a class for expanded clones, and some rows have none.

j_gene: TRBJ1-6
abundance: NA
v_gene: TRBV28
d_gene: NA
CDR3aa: CASSASTGNNSPLHF
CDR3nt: TGTGCCAGCAGTGCCTCCACAGGGAATAATTCACCCCTCCACTTT

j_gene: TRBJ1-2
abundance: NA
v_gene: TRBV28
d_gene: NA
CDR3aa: CASSFQDTRGGLYGYTF
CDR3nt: TGTGCCAGCAGTTTTCAAGACACGAGGGGGGGACTCTATGGCTACACCTTC

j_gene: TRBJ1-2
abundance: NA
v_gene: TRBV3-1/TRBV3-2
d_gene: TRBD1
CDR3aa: CASSHPGQGYGYTF
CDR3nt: TGTGCCAGCAGCCATCCCGGACAGGGCTATGGCTACACCTTC

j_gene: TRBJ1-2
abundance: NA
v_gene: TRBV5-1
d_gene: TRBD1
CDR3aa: CASSFDRGGRGYTF
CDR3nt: TGCGCCAGCAGCTTCGACAGGGGAGGTAGGGGCTACACCTTC

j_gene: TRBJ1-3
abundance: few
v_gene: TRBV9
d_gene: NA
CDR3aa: CASSVQGISGNTIYF
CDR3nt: TGTGCCAGCAGCGTTCAGGGTATCTCCGGAAACACCATATATTTT

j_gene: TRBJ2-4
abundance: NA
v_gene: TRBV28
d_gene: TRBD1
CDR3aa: CASSRTGNIQYF
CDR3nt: TGTGCCAGCAGCCGGACAGGAAACATTCAGTACTTC

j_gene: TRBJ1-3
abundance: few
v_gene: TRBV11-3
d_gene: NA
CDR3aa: CASSSTNRNTIYF
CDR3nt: TGTGCCAGCAGCTCTACAAACAGGAACACCATATATTTT

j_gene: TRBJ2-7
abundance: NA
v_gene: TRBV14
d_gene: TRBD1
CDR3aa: CASSQLLQGGEQYF
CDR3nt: TGTGCCAGCAGCCAATTGTTACAGGGGGGCGAGCAGTACTTC

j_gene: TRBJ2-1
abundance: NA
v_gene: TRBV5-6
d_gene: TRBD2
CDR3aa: CASSLLTGLAGGLHNEQFF
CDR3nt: TGTGCCAGCAGCTTACTAACAGGACTAGCGGGAGGGCTTCACAATGAGCAGTTCTTC

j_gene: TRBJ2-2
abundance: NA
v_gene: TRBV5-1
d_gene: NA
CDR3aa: CASSSGTGELFF
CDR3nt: TGCGCCAGCAGCTCCGGCACCGGGGAGCTGTTTTTT

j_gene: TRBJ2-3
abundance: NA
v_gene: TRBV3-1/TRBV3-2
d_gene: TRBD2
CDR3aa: CASSQDPAGGTDTQYF
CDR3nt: TGTGCCAGCAGCCAAGATCCCGCGGGGGGCACAGATACGCAGTATTTT

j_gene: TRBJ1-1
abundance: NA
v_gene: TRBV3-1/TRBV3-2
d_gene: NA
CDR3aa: CASSQASLWGVSSAFF
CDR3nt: TGTGCCAGCAGCCAAGCATCATTGTGGGGCGTCTCGTCAGCTTTCTTT

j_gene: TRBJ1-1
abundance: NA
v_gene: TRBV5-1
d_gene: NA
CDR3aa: CASSPGGTGKTEAFF
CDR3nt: TGCGCCAGCAGCCCGGGCGGGACGGGAAAAACTGAAGCTTTCTTT

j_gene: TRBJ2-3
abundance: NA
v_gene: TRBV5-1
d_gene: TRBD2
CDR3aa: CASSLSGSGDTQYF
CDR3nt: TGCGCCAGCAGCTTAAGCGGGAGTGGAGATACGCAGTATTTT

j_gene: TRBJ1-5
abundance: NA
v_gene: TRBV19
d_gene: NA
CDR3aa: CASSEPYQGSPQPQHF
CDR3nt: TGTGCCAGTAGTGAGCCGTACCAGGGTTCTCCTCAGCCCCAGCATTTT

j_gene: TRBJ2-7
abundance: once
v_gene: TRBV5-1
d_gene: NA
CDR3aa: CASSSIGGLSYEQYF
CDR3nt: TGCGCCAGCAGCTCGATCGGAGGGCTCTCCTACGAGCAGTACTTC

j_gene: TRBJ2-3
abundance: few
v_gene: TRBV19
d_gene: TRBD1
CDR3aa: CASWDARGDTQYF
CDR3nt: TGTGCCAGTTGGGACGCCAGGGGGGATACGCAGTATTTT

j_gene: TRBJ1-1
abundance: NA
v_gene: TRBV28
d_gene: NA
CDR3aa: CASTTENTMNTEAFF
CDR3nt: TGTGCCAGCACGACAGAAAACACCATGAACACTGAAGCTTTCTTT

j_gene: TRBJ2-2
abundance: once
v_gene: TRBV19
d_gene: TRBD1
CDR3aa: CASSIFPTGAGELFF
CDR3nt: TGTGCCAGTAGTATTTTCCCGACAGGGGCCGGGGAGCTGTTTTTT

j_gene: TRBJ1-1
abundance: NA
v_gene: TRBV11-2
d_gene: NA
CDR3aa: CASSLLNTEAFF
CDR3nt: TGTGCCAGCAGCTTACTTAACACTGAAGCTTTCTTT

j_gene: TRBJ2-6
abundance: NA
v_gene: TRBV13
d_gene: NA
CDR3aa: CASSLEGPMDNGANVLTF
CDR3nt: TGTGCCAGCAGCTTGGAGGGGCCTATGGATAATGGGGCCAACGTCCTGACTTTC

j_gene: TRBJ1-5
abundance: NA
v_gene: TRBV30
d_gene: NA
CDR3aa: CAWSVGGQLYSNQPQHF
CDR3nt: TGTGCCTGGAGTGTAGGCGGACAGCTCTATAGCAATCAGCCCCAGCATTTT

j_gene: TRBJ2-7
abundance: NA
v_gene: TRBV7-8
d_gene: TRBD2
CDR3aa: CASSPRSTSGAYEQYF
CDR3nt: TGTGCCAGCAGCCCCCGCAGTACTAGCGGTGCCTACGAGCAGTACTTC

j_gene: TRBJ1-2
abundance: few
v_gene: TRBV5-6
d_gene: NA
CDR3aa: CASSVVSGSGYTF
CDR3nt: TGTGCCAGCAGTGTAGTCTCGGGGTCTGGCTACACCTTC

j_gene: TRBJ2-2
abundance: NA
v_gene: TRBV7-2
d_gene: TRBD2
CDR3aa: CASSPRPVAGANTGELFF
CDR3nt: TGTGCCAGCAGCCCCCGGCCAGTAGCGGGAGCGAACACCGGGGAGCTGTTTTTT

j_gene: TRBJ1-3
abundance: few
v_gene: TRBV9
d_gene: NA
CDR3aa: CASSVGNQGINTIYF
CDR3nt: TGTGCCAGCAGCGTAGGAAACCAGGGCATAAACACCATATATTTT

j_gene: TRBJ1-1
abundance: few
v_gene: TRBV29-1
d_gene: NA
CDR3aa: CSAKALSTEAFF
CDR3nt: TGCAGCGCCAAAGCGTTGAGCACTGAAGCTTTCTTT

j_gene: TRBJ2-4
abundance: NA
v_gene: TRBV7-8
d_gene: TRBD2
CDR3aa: CASSLGTISGRVKNIQYF
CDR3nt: TGTGCCAGCAGCTTAGGGACGATAAGCGGGAGAGTCAAAAACATTCAGTACTTC

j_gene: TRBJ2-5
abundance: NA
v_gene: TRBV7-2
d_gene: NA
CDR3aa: CASSSQQGGKETQYF
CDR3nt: TGTGCCAGCAGCTCCCAGCAGGGGGGCAAAGAGACCCAGTACTTC

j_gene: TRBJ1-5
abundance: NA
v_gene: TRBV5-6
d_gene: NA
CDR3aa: CASSFSVSNQPQHF
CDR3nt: TGTGCCAGCAGCTTTAGTGTCAGCAATCAGCCCCAGCATTTT

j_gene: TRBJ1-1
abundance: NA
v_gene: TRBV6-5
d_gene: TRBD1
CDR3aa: CASSQLTGGNTEAFF
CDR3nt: TGTGCCAGCAGTCAACTGACAGGGGGCAACACTGAAGCTTTCTTT

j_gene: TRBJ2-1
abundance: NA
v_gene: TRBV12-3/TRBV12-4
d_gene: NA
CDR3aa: CASRRTDHNEQFF
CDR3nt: TGTGCCAGCAGAAGGACAGACCACAATGAGCAGTTCTTC

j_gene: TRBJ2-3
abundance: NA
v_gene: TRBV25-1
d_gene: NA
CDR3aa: CASSDSGGITDTQYF
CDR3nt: TGTGCCAGCAGTGACTCTGGCGGAATAACAGATACGCAGTATTTT

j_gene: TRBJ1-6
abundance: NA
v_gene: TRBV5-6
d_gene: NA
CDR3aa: CASSVAWGLSSPLHF
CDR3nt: TGTGCCAGCAGCGTCGCTTGGGGCTTGAGTTCACCCCTCCACTTT

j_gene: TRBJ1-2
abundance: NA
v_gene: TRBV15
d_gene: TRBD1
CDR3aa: CATSPSRGQGYGYTF
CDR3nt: TGTGCCACCAGCCCGTCACGGGGACAGGGGTATGGCTACACCTTC

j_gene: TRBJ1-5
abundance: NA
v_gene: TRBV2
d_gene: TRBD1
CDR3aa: CASSGDSNQPQHF
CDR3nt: TGTGCCAGCAGCGGGGACAGTAATCAGCCCCAGCATTTT

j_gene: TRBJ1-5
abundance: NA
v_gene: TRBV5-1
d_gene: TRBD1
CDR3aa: CASSFGQEGQPQHF
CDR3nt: TGCGCCAGCAGCTTCGGACAGGAGGGACAGCCCCAGCATTTT

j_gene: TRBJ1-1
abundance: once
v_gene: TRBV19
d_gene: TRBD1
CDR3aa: CAAKETGDTVKAFF
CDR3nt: TGTGCCGCCAAGGAGACAGGGGATACGGTGAAAGCTTTCTTT

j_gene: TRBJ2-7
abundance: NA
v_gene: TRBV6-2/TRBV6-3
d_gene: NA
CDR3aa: CASSQYIIEQYF
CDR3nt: TGTGCCAGCAGTCAGTATATCATTGAGCAGTACTTC

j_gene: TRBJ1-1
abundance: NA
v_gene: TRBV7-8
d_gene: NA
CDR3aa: CASSSEVYTEAFF
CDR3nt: TGTGCCAGCAGCTCGGAGGTGTACACTGAAGCTTTCTTT

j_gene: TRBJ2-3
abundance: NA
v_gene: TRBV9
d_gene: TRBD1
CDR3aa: CASSPRQGGTDTQYF
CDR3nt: TGTGCCAGCAGCCCCCGGCAGGGGGGCACAGATACGCAGTATTTT

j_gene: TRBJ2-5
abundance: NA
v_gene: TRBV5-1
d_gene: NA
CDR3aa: CASGSGAAQETQYF
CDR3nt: TGCGCCAGCGGGTCTGGGGCAGCTCAAGAGACCCAGTACTTC

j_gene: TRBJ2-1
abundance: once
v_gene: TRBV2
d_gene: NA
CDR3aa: CASSSPYNEQFF
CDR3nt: TGTGCCAGCAGTAGCCCCTACAATGAGCAGTTCTTC

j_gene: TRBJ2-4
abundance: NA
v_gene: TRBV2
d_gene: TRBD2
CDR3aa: CASIWDPGRDIQYF
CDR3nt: TGTGCCAGCATTTGGGATCCTGGGAGGGACATTCAGTACTTC

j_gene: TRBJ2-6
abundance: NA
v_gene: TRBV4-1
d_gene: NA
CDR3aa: CASSHRQSTSGANVLTF
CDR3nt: TGCGCCAGCAGCCATCGACAGAGTACCTCTGGGGCCAACGTCCTGACTTTC

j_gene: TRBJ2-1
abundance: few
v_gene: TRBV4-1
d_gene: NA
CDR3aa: CASSQVGLPGAFF
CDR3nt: TGCGCCAGCAGCCAAGTTGGGCTCCCTGGGGCCTTCTTC

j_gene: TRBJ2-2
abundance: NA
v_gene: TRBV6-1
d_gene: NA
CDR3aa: CASSPGTQNTGELFF
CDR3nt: TGTGCCAGCAGTCCCGGGACACAGAACACCGGGGAGCTGTTTTTT

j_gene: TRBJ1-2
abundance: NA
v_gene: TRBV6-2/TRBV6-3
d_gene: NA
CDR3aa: CASSYSRENDYGYTF
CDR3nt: TGTGCCAGCAGTTACTCGAGGGAAAACGACTATGGCTACACCTTC

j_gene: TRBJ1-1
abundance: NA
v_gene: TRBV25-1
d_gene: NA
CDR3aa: CASGGLGNNFGAFF
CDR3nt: TGTGCCAGCGGGGGCCTCGGAAATAATTTTGGAGCTTTCTTT

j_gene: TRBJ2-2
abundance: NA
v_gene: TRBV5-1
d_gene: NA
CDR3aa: CASSLAGGTGELFF
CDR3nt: TGCGCCAGCAGCTTGGCCGGGGGAACCGGGGAGCTGTTTTTT

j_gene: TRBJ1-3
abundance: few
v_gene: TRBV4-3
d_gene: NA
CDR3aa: CASSQGTGASRRDTIYF
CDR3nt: TGCGCCAGCAGCCAAGGAACTGGGGCATCTAGGAGAGACACCATATATTTT

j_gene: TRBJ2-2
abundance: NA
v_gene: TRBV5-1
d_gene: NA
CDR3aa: CASSSNTGSGELFF
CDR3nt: TGCGCCAGCAGCTCGAACACAGGGTCCGGGGAGCTGTTTTTT

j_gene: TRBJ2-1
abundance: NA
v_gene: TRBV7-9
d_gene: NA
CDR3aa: CASSLNPQGEQFF
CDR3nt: TGTGCCAGCAGCTTGAACCCCCAGGGTGAGCAGTTCTTC

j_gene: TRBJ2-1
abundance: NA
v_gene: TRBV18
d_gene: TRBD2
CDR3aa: CASSPLAGGLNEQFF
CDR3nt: TGTGCCAGCTCACCGCTAGCGGGGGGGCTGAATGAGCAGTTCTTC

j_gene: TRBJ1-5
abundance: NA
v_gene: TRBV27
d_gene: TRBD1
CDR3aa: CASSPLTGLQPQHF
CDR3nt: TGTGCCAGCAGTCCCCTGACAGGGCTTCAGCCCCAGCATTTT